This paragraph reports one TCR beta chain. The entry originates in a study of blood T cell repertoires in COVID-19. Across the whole study: Sources were T cells, B-cell-depleted T cells, or PBMCs; the material itself was cDNA or gDNA.

The data were produced by immunoSEQ multiplex PCR, yet TCRdb's version contains in-frame clones alone and is incomplete. Of 200,000 or so clones listed, about 91% were seen once; the top ten hold over 2%. Everyone who took part was roughly 18 to 89 years old, and they came from about two dozen US areas. In assigning cohorts, the study relied on participant-reported clinical history. The sample consisted of PBMCs or T cells enriched from blood (not recorded which). The clonotype originates from a woman aged 40-49 years with acute COVID-19.

CDR3 protein: CSASSGRAGEQFF. The CDR3 DNA follows: TGCAGTGCTAGTAGCGGGAGGGCCGGTGAGCAGTTCTTC. This chain uses TRBV20-1 with TRBJ2-1, with TRBD2 matching 11 bases. In germline, CDR1 is DFQATT, CDR2 SNEGSKA (reference sequence). The CDR3 contains 13 residues. The V segment lost 3 bases and the J segment 9 bases; nucleotides outside the gene matches: 4.